The 28 T cell receptor beta chains below were found in one sample sequenced in a study of T cell responses to AZD1222 COVID-19 vaccine. Data came from immunoSEQ multiplex PCR; TCRdb stores just in-frame clones and leaves some out. The data contain more than 95,000 clones, about nine tenths of them singletons. This specimen consisted of peripheral blood, obtained on day 0 of AZD1222 vaccination. Receptor source: an adult in good health.

The chain joins TRBV10-3 to TRBJ1-1, with D unresolved. From germline, CDR1 is ENHRY and CDR2 SYGVKD. The CDR3 is 12 amino acids. The ends were cut back, 3 bases at V and 1 base at J, with 3 bases in the middle. The CDR3 DNA reads as TGTGCCATCAGTGATTGGAACACTGAAGCTTTCTTT. Residues: CAISDWNTEAFF.

This sequence joins TRBV5-4 and TRBJ2-7; tentative D call: TRBD1 (6 bases). Per germline, CDR1 SGHNT and CDR2 YYREEE (reference sequence). The CDR3 totals 13 residues. The V gene lost 5 bases and the J gene lost 2 bases, with 11 bases spanning the gap. The CDR3 region has the DNA TGTGCCAGCAGGATACAGGGAACCTACGAGCAGTACTTC. Translated, it gives CASRIQGTYEQYF.

The J gene is TRBJ2-3, the V gene TRBV18; D call uncertain. The CDR3 totals 14 residues. Germline V CDR1 and CDR2: KGHSH, LQKENI. V lost 2 bases, J lost 1 base, and 7 bases lay in between. CDR3 sequence (DNA): TGTGCCAGCTCACCAACGGCAGGCACAGATACGCAGTATTTT. It translates to CASSPTAGTDTQYF.

This chain links TRBV15 with TRBJ2-1, with 11 bases that match TRBD2. Germline trimming cut 0 bases from V and 6 bases from J; bases unmatched to any gene: 7. Germline CDR1 reads LNHNV; CDR2 reads YYDKDF (reference sequence). CDR3 length: 17 residues. The CDR3, as DNA: TGTGCCACCAGCAGAGATCAGGTAGCGGGGGGGTTCAATGAGCAGTTCTTC. Its translation is CATSRDQVAGGFNEQFF.

The chain combines TRBV7-3 with TRBJ2-1; D might be TRBD2 (6 bases). In germline, CDR1 is SGHTA, CDR2 FQGTGA. CDR3 length equals 15 residues. The ends were cut back, 3 bases at V and 3 bases at J, with 12 bases in the middle. CDR3 region: CASSLMGGYYNEQFF. CDR3 nucleotide sequence: TGTGCCAGCAGCTTGATGGGGGGATACTACAATGAGCAGTTCTTC.

The chain uses TRBV7-8 and TRBJ2-7, with a possible D match to TRBD2 (5 bases). Deletions cut 4 bases from V and 4 bases from J, with 11 bases between. There are 13 residues in the CDR3. The germline V gene encodes CDR1 SGHVS and CDR2 FQNEAQ. This CDR3 reads CASSYGLKYEQYF. The CDR3, as DNA: TGTGCCAGCAGCTACGGACTGAAGTACGAGCAGTACTTC. Drawing the rest from reference TRBV7-8 and TRBJ2-7, the complete variable domain is GAGVSQSPRYKVAKRGQDVALRCDPISGHVSLFWYQQALGQGPEFLTYFQNEAQLDKSGLPSDRFFAERPEGSVSTLKIQRTQQEDSAVYLCASSYGLKYEQYFGPGTRLTVT.

The rearrangement uses TRBV30 and TRBJ2-2, with 11 bases matching TRBD1. The CDR3 covers 15 residues. V shed 5 bases, J shed 4 bases, and the junction held 6 bases outside the gene matches. Germline V CDR1 and CDR2: GTSNPN, SVGIG (reference sequence). In DNA, the CDR3 is TGTGCCTGGGCGGTTGGGACAGGGGGCACCGGGGAGCTGTTTTTT. Residues: CAWAVGTGGTGELFF. The whole variable domain, filled in from reference TRBV30 and TRBJ2-2, reads SQTIHQWPATLVQPVGSPLSLECTVEGTSNPNLYWYRQAAGRGLQLLFYSVGIGQISSEVPQNLSASRPQDRQFILSSKKLLLSDSGFYLCAWAVGTGGTGELFFGEGSRLTVL.

The table lists this clone with a count of one. The J gene is TRBJ1-5, the V gene TRBV7-6; D unresolved. The CDR3 contains 12 residues. Trimming removed 2 bases at V and 7 bases at J, with 6 bases between. Germline V lookup: CDR1 SGHVS, CDR2 FNYEAQ. CDR3 bases: TGTGCCAGCAGCTTACTCGGCCAGCCCCAGCATTTT. This codes for CASSLLGQPQHF.

The gene calls are TRBV5-1 and TRBJ2-2; D call uncertain. The CDR3 covers 15 residues. The V and J ends lost 5 bases and 2 bases respectively, with 13 bases between them. Germline V gene sequence: CDR1 SGHRS, CDR2 YFSETQ. The CDR3 reads CASRVGRKNTGELFF. CDR3 nucleotide sequence: TGCGCCAGCAGGGTCGGGCGGAAAAACACCGGGGAGCTGTTTTTT.

The J gene is TRBJ2-5, the V gene TRBV5-4; tentatively, D is TRBD2 (6 bases). The CDR3 is 16 amino acids. Per the germline V gene, CDR1 is SGHNT and CDR2 is YYREEE (reference sequence). V was shortened by 0 bases and J by 1 base, with 13 bases between the two germline ends. In DNA form, the CDR3 reads TGTGCCAGCAGCTTGGCCGCCGGGGGACCCCAAGAGACCCAGTACTTC. This translates into CASSLAAGGPQETQYF.

The rearrangement joins TRBV3-1 (or the pseudogene TRBV3-2) to TRBJ2-4, with D perhaps TRBD1 (9 bases). Trimming pared 4 bases from V and 6 bases from J, leaving 19 bases between. CDR3 length equals 16 residues. The germline CDR1 and CDR2 sequences are LGHDT and YNNKEL (reference sequence). The DNA for the CDR3 is TGTGCCAGCAGCCGGACAGGGGACGGGGGGGGAAACATTCAGTACTTC. It yields the protein CASSRTGDGGGNIQYF.

The V and J genes are TRBV7-9 and TRBJ2-1, with D possibly TRBD2 on 6 matching bases. Germline CDR1 reads SEHNR; CDR2 reads FQNEAQ (reference sequence). The V gene lost 6 bases and the J gene lost 7 bases, with 13 bases spanning the gap. This CDR3 has 13 amino acids. The CDR3 here is CASSPGGGNEQFF. DNA for the CDR3: TGTGCCAGCAGTCCGGGTGGAGGGAATGAGCAGTTCTTC. The variable domain in full, with the rest retrieved from reference TRBV7-9 and TRBJ2-1, is DTGVSQNPRHKITKRGQNVTFRCDPISEHNRLYWYRQTLGQGPEFLTYFQNEAQLEKSRLLSDRFSAERPKGSFSTLEIQRTEQGDSAMYLCASSPGGGNEQFFGPGTRLTVL.

The V call is TRBV19, the J call TRBJ1-1, with TRBD1 matching over 7 bases. J was trimmed by 1 base and V by 11 bases; bases with no gene match: 10. CDR1 is LNHDA and CDR2 is SQIVND in the germline V gene (reference sequence). CDR3 length: 14 amino acids. The CDR3 coding sequence is TGTGCCCCCCCAGGGGGGCAGGCGAACACTGAAGCTTTCTTT. It specifies CAPPGGQANTEAFF.

The rearrangement uses TRBV25-1 and TRBJ1-4; 8 bases match TRBD1. This CDR3 is 15 amino acids long. With V trimmed by 3 bases and J by 8 bases, 8 bases remained unmatched. The germline V gene encodes CDR1 MGHDK and CDR2 SYGVNS. For the CDR3, the DNA is TGTGCCAGCAGTGATTCAACAGGGGGTAGAGAAAAACTGTTTTTT. The encoded protein is CASSDSTGGREKLFF.

The V and J genes are TRBV19 and TRBJ1-1; D not certain. Deletions cut 7 bases from V and 0 bases from J, with 6 bases between. Per germline, CDR1 LNHDA and CDR2 SQIVND (reference sequence). The CDR3 runs 12 residues. CDR3 sequence: CASKHLNTEAFF. For the CDR3, the DNA is TGTGCCAGTAAACACTTGAACACTGAAGCTTTCTTT. The variable domain in full, with the rest retrieved from reference TRBV19 and TRBJ1-1, is DGGITQSPKYLFRKEGQNVTLSCEQNLNHDAMYWYRQDPGQGLRLIYYSQIVNDFQKGDIAEGYSVSREKKESFPLTVTSAQKNPTAFYLCASKHLNTEAFFGQGTRLTVV.

This clone was picked up many times. The chain couples TRBV7-9 to TRBJ2-1; 8 bases map to TRBD2. The germline gives CDR1 SEHNR, CDR2 FQNEAQ (reference sequence). V dropped 4 bases and J dropped 1; count of bases not matched to a gene: 3. The CDR3 consists of 15 residues. CDR3 sequence reads: CASSSLAGSYNEQFF. CDR3 sequence (DNA): TGTGCCAGCAGCTCCTTAGCGGGATCCTACAATGAGCAGTTCTTC.

A few counts support this clone. The rearrangement uses TRBV5-1 and TRBJ2-1; TRBD2 matches at 14 bases. This CDR3 is 18 amino acids long. The germline V gene has CDR1 SGHRS and CDR2 YFSETQ. Trimming at V came to 4 bases and at J to 3 bases, leaving 9 bases not matched to a gene. The CDR3 spells CASSPGTSGGLGYNEQFF. The CDR3 nucleotides read TGCGCCAGCAGCCCGGGGACTAGCGGGGGCCTAGGCTACAATGAGCAGTTCTTC.

This clone was seen just once. This chain links TRBV7-8 with TRBJ1-1; 7 bases are shared with TRBD1. With V trimmed by 5 bases and J by 4 bases, 13 bases remained unmatched. The germline gives CDR1 SGHVS, CDR2 FQNEAQ. The CDR3 has 16 amino acids. In DNA, the CDR3 is TGTGCCAGCAGCATCAACAGGGGCCTGGCAACCACTGAAGCTTTCTTT. It translates to CASSINRGLATTEAFF.

Many counts were recorded for this clone. This chain connects TRBV5-6 to TRBJ2-7, with TRBD1 identical over 7 bases. The germline gives CDR1 SGHDT, CDR2 YYEEEE. J was trimmed by 2 bases and V by 4 bases; bases with no gene match: 9. This CDR3 comprises 15 residues. The CDR3 region has the DNA TGTGCCAGCAGCCCCGCCTTCGGGACAGCCTACGAGCAGTACTTC. Translated: CASSPAFGTAYEQYF.

The chain employs TRBV7-8 and TRBJ1-1; the D gene is possibly TRBD1 (6 bases). V shed 2 bases and J shed 4 bases, with 14 bases lying between them. The CDR3 sequence is 15 residues long. Germline CDR1 is SGHVS and CDR2 is FQNEAQ. CDR3 sequence reads: CASSLRQALTTEAFF. The CDR3 nucleotides read TGTGCCAGCAGCTTACGACAGGCGCTGACCACTGAAGCTTTCTTT.

The V and J genes are TRBV15 and TRBJ2-5, with D unresolved. CDR3 size: 14 residues. V lost 3 bases and J 0 bases, leaving 8 bases between the germline ends. Looked up from germline, CDR1 is LNHNV and CDR2 is YYDKDF (reference sequence). CDR3: CATSSSSYQETQYF. The CDR3 nucleotides are TGTGCCACCAGCAGTAGTTCCTACCAAGAGACCCAGTACTTC.

The chain joins TRBV29-1 to TRBJ1-5, with D possibly matching TRBD1 (5 bases). The CDR3 totals 14 residues. V was pared by 4 bases and J by 6 bases, with 16 bases between. Germline V gene data show CDR1 as SQVTM and CDR2 as ANQGSEA. The CDR3 here is CSVVAGDGGQPQHF. The CDR3 coding sequence is TGCAGCGTTGTCGCGGGGGATGGAGGTCAGCCCCAGCATTTT.

The chain recombines TRBV14 with TRBJ2-7; D could derive from TRBD1 or TRBD2 (5 bases each). The V end lost 4 bases, the J end lost 5 bases, and 18 bases lay between the germline ends. Germline values: CDR1 SGHDN, CDR2 FVKESK. The length of the CDR3 is 15 residues. CDR3 in amino acids: CASSLPTGTKNEQYF. The CDR3 DNA sequence: TGTGCCAGCAGCCTACCAACCGGGACGAAAAACGAGCAGTACTTC.

This clone came up once. The chain has TRBV13 and TRBJ2-5; a weak D match, TRBD1 (5 bases). The germline V and J ends were trimmed by 5 bases and 4 bases, with 14 bases remaining between them. The germline V gene has CDR1 PRHDT and CDR2 FYEKMQ (reference sequence). The CDR3 runs to 14 residues. DNA of the CDR3: TGTGCCAGCAGCGAAAGGGGTAGCCGAGAGACCCAGTACTTC. Its translation is CASSERGSRETQYF.

The rearrangement joins TRBV13 to TRBJ2-1, with TRBD2 matching 8 bases. Germline V lookup: CDR1 PRHDT, CDR2 FYEKMQ (reference sequence). The CDR3 has 20 amino acids. V trimming: 1 base; J trimming: 2 bases; junction bases outside the gene matches: 16. CDR3 sequence (DNA): TGTGCCAGCAGCTTAGACGCGGGGTTGGGGGGACTAGTTCCCTACAATGAGCAGTTCTTC. It translates to CASSLDAGLGGLVPYNEQFF.

This chain uses TRBV7-9 with TRBJ2-1; no firm D call. CDR1 and CDR2 from the germline V gene are SEHNR and FQNEAQ (reference sequence). The CDR3 is 13 amino acids. V gave up 4 bases and J gave up 10 bases, with 14 bases separating them. This CDR3 reads CASSSRIVGEQFF. The CDR3, as DNA: TGTGCCAGCAGCTCGCGGATAGTGGGGGAGCAGTTCTTC.

This clone occurred a few times. The DNA for the CDR3 is TGTGCCAGCAGGTGGGGGGTCGCTGAAGCTTTCTTT. The encoded protein is CASRWGVAEAFF. The V and J genes are TRBV12-3 or TRBV12-4 and TRBJ1-1, with D perhaps TRBD1 (5 bases). Trimming left V 6 bases short and J 6 bases short, with 11 bases between. This CDR3 is 12 amino acids long.

This chain connects TRBV6-1 to TRBJ2-3; TRBD2 aligns across 7 bases. CDR1 is MNHNS and CDR2 is SASEGT in the germline V gene. This CDR3 has 15 residues. V was pared by 2 bases and J by 5 bases, with 7 bases of the junction left unmatched. The CDR3 here is CASSEMSGVLDTQYF. The DNA for the CDR3 is TGTGCCAGCAGTGAAATGAGCGGGGTTCTAGATACGCAGTATTTT.